The 17 T cell receptor beta chains listed next were all sequenced from one sample in a study of cytomegalovirus exposure and HLA in healthy donors. A multiplex PCR was run with 60 Vbeta primers and 13 Jbeta primers. Sequencing used immunoSEQ multiplex PCR; TCRdb keeps in-frame clones, though not all of them. This sample's table has 150,000 to 200,000 clones. Sequences were obtained from PBMCs. All receptors derive from a woman younger than 35 in good health and CMV-seropositive.

Note on this clone: Sequence at one end of the junction differs from germline and may be a read error. J is TRBJ2-3 and V is TRBV5-5; possibly TRBD1 for D (5 bases). Germline lookup yields CDR1 SGHKS and CDR2 YYEKEE (reference sequence). The CDR3 is made up of 11 amino acids. CDR3 amino acids: CASSSEPDTKF. Here the CDR3 DNA reads TGTGCCAGCAGCTCCGAGCCGGACACCAAGTTT.

The V call is TRBV29-1, the J call TRBJ1-4; tentatively, D is TRBD1 (5 bases). V dropped 4 bases and J dropped 7 bases, with 13 bases sitting between them. The CDR3 is made up of 13 amino acids. Germline values: CDR1 SQVTM, CDR2 ANQGSEA. The CDR3 sequence: CSVVRGLGEKLFF. The DNA of the CDR3 is TGCAGCGTTGTTCGGGGGTTAGGTGAAAAACTGTTTTTT. The full variable domain, completed using reference TRBV29-1 and TRBJ1-4, is SAVISQKPSRDICQRGTSLTIQCQVDSQVTMMFWYRQQPGQSLTLIATANQGSEATYESGFVIDKFPISRPNLTFSTLTVSNMSPEDSSIYLCSVVRGLGEKLFFGSGTQLSVL.

The chain carries TRBV5-6 and TRBJ1-5; D is possibly TRBD1 (6 bases). The V end was cut by 4 bases, the J end by 2 bases, with 19 bases between. CDR1 SGHDT and CDR2 YYEEEE come from the germline V gene. CDR3 length equals 17 residues. This chain's CDR3 is CASSTTGGGYRNQPQHF. CDR3 in DNA: TGTGCCAGCAGCACCACGGGGGGGGGCTACCGCAATCAGCCCCAGCATTTT. The variable domain in full, with the rest retrieved from reference TRBV5-6 and TRBJ1-5, is DAGVTQSPTHLIKTRGQQVTLRCSPKSGHDTVSWYQQALGQGPQFIFQYYEEEERQRGNFPDRFSGHQFPNYSSELNVNALLLGDSALYLCASSTTGGGYRNQPQHFGDGTRLSIL.

CDR3 protein: CASSFGQEGTGELFF. In nucleotides, the CDR3 is TGTGCCAGCAGCTTTGGACAGGAGGGTACCGGGGAGCTGTTTTTT. The gene calls are TRBV5-6 and TRBJ2-2; possibly TRBD1 for D (7 bases). The CDR3 has 15 residues. V shed 2 bases and J shed 5 bases, with 13 bases lying between them. The V gene's germline CDR1 is SGHDT and CDR2 YYEEEE.

The V call is TRBV19, the J call TRBJ2-5; 9 nucleotides match TRBD2. CDR3 length equals 14 residues. V lost 7 bases, J lost 5 bases, and 8 bases stayed unmatched. CDR1 is LNHDA, CDR2 SQIVND, per germline (reference sequence). The DNA of the CDR3 is TGTGCCAGTATTGGTAGCGGGAGTTATGAGACCCAGTACTTC. Translated: CASIGSGSYETQYF.

This sequence joins TRBV5-6 and TRBJ1-2; 8 bases line up with TRBD1. Trimming at V came to 1 base and at J to 8 bases, leaving 4 bases not matched to a gene. This CDR3 spans 13 amino acids. CDR1 and CDR2 from the germline V gene are SGHDT and YYEEEE. The CDR3 DNA is TGTGCCAGCAGCTTGCAGGGGGCGCAGGGCTACACCTTC. This sequence encodes CASSLQGAQGYTF.

The J gene is TRBJ2-5, the V gene TRBV5-1; D is tentatively TRBD1 or TRBD2 (5 bases each). Judging by the DNA end, TRBJ2-7 fits better; the J call may be wrong. The CDR3 sequence is 14 residues long. The germline V gene has CDR1 SGHRS and CDR2 YFSETQ. Here the CDR3 reads CASSLVLGAYEQYF. CDR3 nucleotide sequence: TGCGCCAGCAGCTTGGTTCTGGGGGCCTACGAGCAGTACTTC.

The V call is TRBV19, the J call TRBJ1-2, with 7 bases identical to TRBD1. With 10 bases clipped from V and 8 bases from J, the junction kept 13 bases outside the gene matches. This CDR3 comprises 13 residues. Germline CDR1 LNHDA, CDR2 SQIVND (reference sequence). The CDR3 spells CATSTGAWEGYTF. In DNA form, the CDR3 reads TGTGCCACTTCTACAGGGGCGTGGGAAGGCTACACCTTC.

The V and J genes are TRBV2 and TRBJ2-1, with a possible D match to TRBD2 (7 bases). The CDR3 extends over 15 amino acids. Germline assignment: CDR1 SNHLY and CDR2 FYNNEI. V shed 2 bases and J shed 8 bases, with 16 bases lying between them. The CDR3: CASSENRGAGDEQFF. The CDR3 DNA reads TGTGCCAGCAGTGAAAATCGGGGGGCAGGAGATGAGCAGTTCTTC.

This chain connects TRBV2 to TRBJ2-7; 10 bases are shared with TRBD2. Germline CDR1 reads SNHLY; CDR2 reads FYNNEI. V dropped 5 bases and J dropped 5; count of bases not matched to a gene: 6. This CDR3 contains 14 residues. DNA for the CDR3: TGTGCCAGCAGTTTCTCCGGACTAGCGGACGAGCAGTACTTC. Amino acids: CASSFSGLADEQYF.

This chain connects TRBV6-4 to TRBJ2-2; a possible D gene is TRBD2 (7 bases). This CDR3 region has 14 residues. CDR1 is MRHNA, CDR2 SNTAGT, per germline. Trimming took 8 bases from V and 4 from J, leaving 14 bases between them. This chain's CDR3 is CASSAAGATGELFF. CDR3 DNA sequence: TGTGCCAGCTCTGCGGCGGGGGCCACCGGGGAGCTGTTTTTT.

The V gene is TRBV6-1, the J gene TRBJ2-4, with TRBD1 as a possible D gene (6 bases). CDR1 and CDR2 from the germline V gene are MNHNS and SASEGT. V gave up 8 bases and J gave up 7 bases, with 15 bases separating them. The CDR3 has 13 residues. CDR3 loop: CASQDRDINIQYF. CDR3 sequence (DNA): TGTGCCAGCCAGGATAGGGACATTAACATTCAGTACTTC.

J is TRBJ2-7 and V is TRBV7-8; TRBD2 matches 8 bases. This CDR3 is built from 16 residues. Trimming at V came to 5 bases and at J to 4 bases, leaving 13 bases not matched to a gene. CDR1 and CDR2 (germline): SGHVS, FQNEAQ. The CDR3 reads CASSPKAISGEYEQYF. The CDR3 DNA is TGTGCCAGCAGCCCAAAGGCGATTAGCGGGGAGTACGAGCAGTACTTC.

The rearrangement uses TRBV6-1 and TRBJ1-1; no clear D. Germline lookup yields CDR1 MNHNS and CDR2 SASEGT. The CDR3 contains 15 residues. Trimming shortened V by 1 base and J by 3 bases, and 12 bases separated the two germline ends. This CDR3 is CASSEERPAYTEAFF. CDR3 coding DNA: TGTGCCAGCAGTGAAGAGAGGCCAGCCTACACTGAAGCTTTCTTT.

The V gene is TRBV6-6, the J gene TRBJ1-5, with D maybe TRBD1 (5 bases). CDR3 size: 13 residues. V was trimmed by 2 bases and J by 7 bases, leaving 9 bases between them. Per germline, CDR1 MNHNY and CDR2 SVGAGI (reference sequence). The CDR3, as DNA: TGTGCCAGCAGTTACGCAGGGAACCAGCCCCAGCATTTT. Its protein product is CASSYAGNQPQHF.

The chain employs TRBV19 and TRBJ1-1; unclear D gene. The CDR3 covers 13 residues. V lost 5 bases and J 1 base, leaving 8 bases between the germline ends. Germline loops: CDR1 LNHDA, CDR2 SQIVND (reference sequence). CDR3 bases: TGTGCCAGTAGTCTACGACAGAACACTGAAGCTTTCTTT. It codes for CASSLRQNTEAFF.

The CDR3 sequence: CASSPRAGGKETQYF. The CDR3 bases are TGTGCCAGCTCACCTAGGGCGGGAGGTAAAGAGACCCAGTACTTC. The chain employs TRBV18 and TRBJ2-5, with 8 bases identical to TRBD2. V shed 3 bases and J 3 bases; nucleotides not matched to a gene: 6. CDR1 and CDR2 from the germline V gene are KGHSH and LQKENI. The CDR3 has 15 residues.